This TCR beta chain was sequenced during a study of blood T cells in healthy people across ages. Across the study: Template switching caught about one barcoded beta molecule for each two T cells. Study-wide points: Compared with aged donors, long-lived donors showed fewer expanded clones, suggesting selection. Samples with more naive T cells showed higher observed beta diversity.

Each sample provided at least 6 micrograms of extracted total RNA. Primers used in a second PCR of roughly 7 to 11 cycles were a sample-barcoded 5' primer and a J-beta primer mix. TCRdb re-derived calls from the 5' RACE reads in MiXCR, one entry per CDR3 protein. The repertoire holds more than 650,000 distinct CDR3 sequences, with approximately 53% as singletons. The germline CDR1 and CDR2 sequences are DFQATT and SNEGSKA (reference sequence). V trimming: 3 bases; J trimming: 0 bases; junction bases outside the gene matches: 9. This CDR3 comprises 16 residues. A note on this clonotype: The antigen remains unidentified.

The rearrangement joins TRBV20-1 to TRBJ2-7, with 9 bases aligning to TRBD2. The receptor's source is a man aged 80 or over in good health. Sequenced input: blood. The CDR3 region has the DNA TGCAGTGCTAGCTTAGCGGGAGTGGGCGCCTCCTACGAGCAGTACTTC. Translation: CSASLAGVGASYEQYF.